Sequencing of this T cell receptor beta chain was carried out in a study of T cell repertoires in cytomegalovirus infection. About the research overall: It was the public TCR beta signatures that indicated both CMV infection and matching HLA type.

One entry per CDR3 protein results from TCRdb running MiXCR on the reads. The sample yields 900,000 to 950,000 distinct CDR3 sequences, approximately 31% seen once. Note on this clonotype: The antigen is unknown.

Study observations and caveats: In two of eight donors, the top clonotype was HLA-C-restricted CMV-specific. Carriage of CMV together with the relevant HLA was identifiable through cumulative public TCR beta family frequency.

This receptor was obtained from a human donor in good health (CMV status not recorded). Some clones in this sample may be carry-over from other donors' samples. The source material was cultured CD8+ T cells from PBMCs, sampled from culture after CMV antigen stimulation.

CDR3 loop: CASSQDRRRVPRGNTEAFF. Written as DNA, the CDR3 is TGTGCCAGCAGCCAAGATAGGCGACGAGTTCCGAGGGGAAACACTGAAGCTTTCTTT. V usage is TRBV14 and J usage is TRBJ1-1; D might be TRBD1 (5 bases). V lost 0 bases and J lost 2, with 22 bases in between. The germline CDR1 and CDR2 sequences are SGHDN and FVKESK. This CDR3 has 19 residues.